This TCR beta chain was identified in a study of blood T cell repertoires in COVID-19 (dated by TCRdb to the early 2020s). As for the study more broadly: Collaborator samples came from the United States, Italy and Spain and covered acute and convalescent phases of COVID-19. The prospective study material was composed of cDNA or gDNA derived from T cells, B-cell-depleted T cells, or PBMCs. Subjects who had been exposed to COVID-19, were actively infected with it, or had recovered from it provided the deeply sampled blood TCRbeta repertoires that made up the dataset. The samples were drawn from the first 160 participants of the ongoing ImmuneRACE study and from 950 to 1,500 subjects provided by 6 global collaborators. The repertoires were released in a freely available public database intended as a resource for research on the immune response to SARS-CoV-2. Where available, HLA class I and class II types were taken from metadata supplied by the sample provider and were not determined by assay-based typing. Nearly every sample came with metadata listing a de-identified subject ID, COVID-19 status, age in years and sex.

From a lookup of the germline V gene, CDR1 and CDR2 are SQVTM and ANQGSEA. Reading from cysteine to phenylalanine, the CDR3 counts 16 amino acids. This entry keeps only the CDR3 DNA: 48 bases, framed from base 1. V sheds 6 bases and J sheds 0 bases, leaving 17 bases between their ends. Study-level results and caveats: The amount of clinical and demographic metadata varied by source and participant and was provided uncurated.

Concerning this clone itself: Its antigen is still unknown. Per-base quality was not reported, and no clone a single base away is much larger than it.

The immunoSEQ Assay, a bias-controlled multiplex PCR, was used to amplify TCRbeta CDR3 regions from genomic DNA. The paper's data handling went like this. Nucleated cell counts per sample were estimated from amplification of reference gene primers within the assay. To quantify the absolute abundance of each unique TCRbeta CDR3 rearrangement, sequence reads were collapsed and filtered. For each sample, productive Simpson clonality was calculated as the square root of Simpson's diversity index over productive rearrangements. The source is immuneACCESS, and TCRdb retained only in-frame sequences with V and J called. Part of the clones is not carried over; for the studies checked, unresolved V genes explain less than half of this, and the remainder is unexplained. V, J and clone size are taken as reported in that table, and D and trimming were inferred from the DNA itself. This sample is represented by about 300,000 clones; approximately 89% of them were singletons. The ten largest clones take up about 1.7% of the sample.

In Seattle, one collaborating source enrolled patients while the infection was active and tracked those patients longitudinally over the course of disease. The collaborating institutions used their own protocols to collect whole blood in K2EDTA tubes. For TCRbeta analysis, collaborators shipped samples as frozen whole blood, isolated PBMCs, or DNA extracted from either of those sample types. The sequence derives from a young woman with COVID-19, enrolled during active disease. The sequenced sample consisted of peripheral blood. This sequence uses TRBV29-1 and TRBJ1-4; TRBD1 is a weak D gene call, 6 bases matching. The CDR3 protein is CSVKGGGGATNEKLFF. The nucleotide sequence reads as follows: TGCAGCGTCAAAGGGGGGGGCGGCGCAACTAATGAAAAACTGTTTTTT.